The source of this T cell receptor beta chain is a study of breast tumors, draining lymph nodes, adjacent tissues (dated by TCRdb to between 2015 and 2016). For the study in its entirety: TCR beta repertoires were compared across tumor, adjacent nontumor tissue and axillary lymph nodes obtained from breast cancer patients. In human breast cancer, the study set out to assess how tumor, surrounding tissue and draining lymph node repertoires relate to one another and whether T cells might be exchanged between them.

Summary of the overall study and its limitations: The similarity between tumor and nontumor tissue repertoires was significantly greater in luminal-like breast cancer than in basal-like breast cancer. The data were considered consistent with the idea that most tumor T cells come from the lymph node and then expand in tumor tissue. T-cell repertoire diversity in tumors was found to be lower than in lymph nodes but higher than in nontumor tissue, and preferential V and J gene usage was observed. The study presented the conclusion that tumor T cells originate in lymph nodes as consistent with a hypothesis, not as something directly demonstrated.

In the case of this clonotype: There is no known antigen for this receptor. A single base separates this from a much larger clone, so it may be a read error.

For sequencing, an Illumina HiSeq 2000 was employed. TCR beta chain libraries were generated through multiplex PCR amplification. The amplified TCR beta chain products were analyzed by high-throughput sequencing. TCRdb reprocessing: public reads trimmed at Q25 with fastp, clones called with MiXCR, in-frame beta chains kept. CDR3 protein sequences are deduplicated, and each keeps its most common genes and DNA. The sample contains 20,000 to 25,000 distinct CDR3 sequences, around 33% of them found a single time. Clones ranked in the top ten supply over 8.5% of the sample. The CDR1 and CDR2 encoded by the germline V gene are SGHRS and YFSETQ. The CDR3 numbers 12 residues from cysteine through phenylalanine. The retained sequence is limited to the CDR3, 36 bases, with the frame set at the first base.

This TCR was sampled from a female donor with breast cancer. Some clones in this sample may be carry-over from other donors' samples. The sample was breast tumor tissue. Recombination joined TRBV5-1 with TRBJ1-2, with a weak D call of TRBD1 (6 bases match). The nucleotide sequence reads as follows: TGCACCAGTGACGGCCGGAGGGGGGGCTACACCTTC. The encoded protein is CTSDGRRGGYTF.